A single sample is the source of the 5 T cell receptor beta chains below, sequenced in a study of cytomegalovirus exposure and HLA in healthy donors. Amplification used 60 Vbeta primers and 13 Jbeta primers. The assay was immunoSEQ multiplex PCR, and TCRdb's table has in-frame clones only and misses some. The sample includes roughly 76,000 clones, more than 80% seen only once; the top ten take 2%. The material sequenced was PBMCs. Receptor source: a woman in her 30s in good health and CMV-seronegative.

The V call is TRBV13, the J call TRBJ2-2, with 7 bases fitting TRBD2. This CDR3 is built from 17 residues. V dropped 2 bases and J dropped 5; count of bases not matched to a gene: 11. Germline V lookup: CDR1 PRHDT, CDR2 FYEKMQ (reference sequence). The CDR3 bases are TGTGCCAGCAGCTTACTTGGTGGGAGGGCCATTACCGGGGAGCTGTTTTTT. It yields the protein CASSLLGGRAITGELFF.

The V gene is TRBV19, the J gene TRBJ2-1; 10 bases match TRBD2. Germline CDR1 reads LNHDA; CDR2 reads SQIVND (reference sequence). J gave up 6 bases and V 5 bases, and 7 bases lay outside the gene matches. The length of the CDR3 is 15 residues. The CDR3, as DNA: TGTGCCAGTAGTGCGTCTAGCGGGGGACCCAATGAGCAGTTCTTC. This sequence encodes CASSASSGGPNEQFF.

This chain joins TRBV7-2 and TRBJ2-2; TRBD2 is a possible D gene (6 bases). V shed 0 bases and J shed 6 bases, with 8 bases lying between them. Germline V lookup: CDR1 SGHTA, CDR2 FQGNSA. CDR3 length equals 14 residues. DNA of the CDR3: TGTGCCAGCAGCTTAGCGTCGGGAGCCGGGGAGCTGTTTTTT. This translates into CASSLASGAGELFF.

This rearrangement joins TRBV7-9 to TRBJ2-4; D ambiguous. V lost 5 bases and J 9 bases, leaving 14 bases between the germline ends. Germline V lookup: CDR1 SEHNR, CDR2 FQNEAQ (reference sequence). The CDR3 totals 13 residues. CDR3: CASSPPTNTIQYF. CDR3 DNA sequence: TGTGCCAGCAGCCCCCCGACAAATACCATTCAGTACTTC.

This chain links TRBV6-5 with TRBJ2-1, with no clear D. The V gene's germline CDR1 is MNHEY and CDR2 SVGAGI. The CDR3 has 13 residues. V was clipped by 7 bases and J by 0 bases, with 7 bases between them. The CDR3 DNA follows: TGTGCCAGCATTAGTAGCTCCTACAATGAGCAGTTCTTC. As protein: CASISSSYNEQFF.